Sequencing of this T cell receptor (beta chain) was carried out in a study of graft-versus-host responses after intestinal transplantation (dated by TCRdb to about 2021). About the full investigation: Recipients received multivisceral, liver-intestinal, or isolated intestinal transplants. A peak of at least 4% donor T cells among recipient peripheral blood mononuclear cells was the definition used for donor T cell macrochimerism. Alloreactive clones were identified by sequencing pre-transplant mixed lymphocyte reaction products and comparing them with unstimulated pre-transplant donor and recipient T cells. Of the roughly 26 intestinal transplant recipients enrolled in the cohort, one of whom was a retransplant, a few patients without pretransplant specimens were excluded. Every recipient was given anti-thymocyte globulin induction, then maintenance tacrolimus and steroids for 2 to 4 years. Samples from a few later patients were sequenced in-house on an Illumina MiSeq with MiXCR processing rather than by the commercial service. Graft-versus-host and host-versus-graft alloreactive T cell clones were tracked in the graft, circulation and bone marrow after intestinal transplantation using bulk TCR-beta CDR3 sequencing.

In the paper's terms, the time point label means: cells obtained before transplantation from donor or recipient. CD3+CD4+ and CD3+CD8+ populations were FACS-sorted from unstimulated pre-transplant donor and recipient cells taken from spleen or lymph nodes. Reading from cysteine to phenylalanine, the CDR3 counts 14 amino acids. Only CDR3 DNA remains: 42 bases, in frame from the first base. The germline V gene specifies MNHNS as CDR1 and SASEGT as CDR2. Deletion took 2 bases off V and 1 base off J, with a span of 8 bases between the germline ends. Library construction relied on the immunoSEQ multiplex PCR assay. For most patients, genomic DNA was isolated using the Qiagen DNeasy Blood and Tissue Kit and was shipped frozen to Adaptive Biotechnologies for TCR sequencing. For most patients, high-throughput TCR-beta CDR3 sequencing of genomic DNA was performed by Adaptive Biotechnologies. Per the original workflow: TCR sequencing data for roughly 18 patients were retrieved from Adaptive's ImmunoSEQ software; a few other patients were processed with MiXCR and VDJtools. To correct CD4 versus CD8 sorting errors, sequences present in both subsets at a frequency ratio below 5:1 were removed. CDR3 nucleotide sequences shared between donor and recipient were removed because their origin could not be assigned. To be classed as alloreactive, a clone needed at least 2-fold expansion over unstimulated cells and a minimum CFSE-low frequency of 0.002% (template counts) or 0.001% (read counts). Clones were considered mappable if detected in sequenced pre-transplant spleen, lymph node, or MLR CFSE-low populations of the donor or recipient. The cumulative frequency of alloreactive clones was calculated as a percentage of all sequences, weighted by copy number. This immuneACCESS table, as held by TCRdb, lists in-frame sequences with V and J called but not all clones. Of the missing ones, under half trace to an unresolved V gene in checked studies; the others have no known cause. V, J and clone size are taken as reported in that table, and D and trimming were inferred from the DNA itself. The sample table records approximately 88,000 clones; roughly 90% of these occur just once. The ten biggest clones cover approximately 0.11% of the sample.

Study-wide conclusions, independent of this receptor: Early after transplant, peak levels of circulating GvH clones were found to be associated with declines in HvG clones. In the allografts of patients with donor T cell macrochimerism, GvH to HvG T cell clonal ratios were high. GvH clones were detected in recipient bone marrow, and some of these GvH clones were observed earlier in ileal mucosa or blood, consistent with an intestinal mucosal origin. Conclusions were limited by the relatively low number and heterogeneity of intestinal transplant patients.

Details on this clone: Its antigen specificity is not known. Base qualities are missing; no much larger clone stands one base away.

This receptor was taken from a human donor who received an intestinal transplant. Recombination joined TRBV6-1 with TRBJ1-2; a tentative D call is TRBD1 (5 bases match). This material consisted of unstimulated CD4+ T cells sorted from spleen or lymph node cells, taken before intestinal transplant. The nucleotide sequence is TGTGCCAGCAGTGAAATCCAGGGTAACTATGGCTACACCTTC. It encodes CASSEIQGNYGYTF.